The rows below give T cell receptor beta chains drawn from one sample of a study of regulatory T cells in long-lasting Graves disease. From the multiplex PCR reads, TCRdb called clonotypes with MiXCR, one entry per CDR3 protein. The sample consists of about 660,000 distinct CDR3 sequences, about 32% of them appearing once. This specimen consisted of peripheral blood mononuclear cells (PBMCs), obtained when the disease was refractory, from a patient treated with antithyroid drugs. The receptor source for this set is a female donor with Graves disease. Each CDR3 is given with its conserved first and last residue. Clone size is not always given. Where it is, it says once, few, many or a class for expanded clones.

13,many,TRBV12-3/TRBV12-4,TRBJ2-7,CASSLKRELEQYF
14,few,TRBV6-1,TRBJ2-7,CASSITSATYEQYF
17,few,TRBV25-1,TRBJ1-6,CASSDGDQGVGNSPLHF
16,-,TRBV5-6,TRBJ1-5,CASSLAGTASNQPQHF
15,-,TRBV20-1,TRBJ2-7,CSARIGTSGRYEQYF
13,many,TRBV13,TRBJ1-2,CASSSDRYYGYTF
14,-,TRBV11-2,TRBJ2-7,CASNPTGVAYEQYF
12,-,TRBV7-2,TRBJ2-1,CASSLAPPRQFF
15,-,TRBV27,TRBJ1-2,CASRIPGDRADGYTF
11,-,TRBV29-1,TRBJ1-2,CSVPVNYGYTF
13,-,TRBV12-3/TRBV12-4,TRBJ1-2,CASSPDRGGGYTF
13,-,TRBV30,TRBJ1-1,CARRVQGLAEAFF
15,-,TRBV19,TRBJ2-7,CASSIQAASSYEQYF
22,few,TRBV27,TRBJ2-5,CASSLFAPGTSGMKLWQETQYF
15,many,TRBV7-2,TRBJ2-7,CASSSLAGGTYEQYF
17,many,TRBV12-5,TRBJ1-5,CASGLFLRDRPNQPQHF
17,few,TRBV3-1,TRBJ2-3,CASSQDVDYLSTDTQYF
13,few,TRBV7-9,TRBJ1-1,CASSLAGRGEAFF
11,many,TRBV12-3/TRBV12-4,TRBJ2-7,CASKHGIEQYF
13,few,TRBV2,TRBJ1-5,CASTAAANQPQHF
15,few,TRBV10-3,TRBJ2-5,CAISAGQNDRETQYF
13,-,TRBV19,TRBJ1-1,CASSIGGVDEAFF
14,once,TRBV5-5,TRBJ1-2,CASSAGQNLYGYTF
13,many,TRBV28,TRBJ1-1,CASSLWGNTKAFF
13,-,TRBV6-2/TRBV6-3,TRBJ1-3,CASSQRELDAIYF
16,-,TRBV28,TRBJ1-6,CASSSLQGGVHSPLHF
13,few,TRBV6-2/TRBV6-3,TRBJ1-1,CASLDRGVTEAFF
13,-,TRBV5-4,TRBJ1-1,CASHDRRNTEAFF
11,few,TRBV24-1,TRBJ1-4,CATSDFEKLFF
15,-,TRBV2,TRBJ1-6,CASIRDTGGNSPLHF
11,many,TRBV2,TRBJ1-2,CASSLQYGYTF
14,few,TRBV12-3/TRBV12-4,TRBJ2-2,CASFQTGNTGEPFF
13,few,TRBV7-9,TRBJ1-2,CASIRDRAKGYTF
15,few,TRBV12-3/TRBV12-4,TRBJ1-2,CASNLRGRAAYGYTF
20,-,TRBV7-9,TRBJ2-5,CASSTPEPRPDGIFQETQYF
15,few,TRBV11-2,TRBJ2-5,CASSLAPVPSETQYF
14,many,TRBV28,TRBJ2-7,CASSWAGTGWEQYF
14,many,TRBV28,TRBJ1-2,CASGRGLTIYGYTF
14,-,TRBV19,TRBJ1-1,CASSLQPPLTEAFF
15,-,TRBV9,TRBJ2-7,CASSVYWDRVYEQYF
14,-,TRBV19,TRBJ1-5,CASSPGLSDQPQHF
14,few,TRBV6-2/TRBV6-3,TRBJ2-7,CASSPTRGKYEQYF
13,-,TRBV19,TRBJ1-5,CASSMTENQPQHF
12,many,TRBV12-3/TRBV12-4,TRBJ1-1,CASSARDSEAFF
12,-,TRBV20-1,TRBJ1-1,CSARAGNTEAFF
17,few,TRBV6-5,TRBJ1-1,CASSWKGLGRGGNEAFF
15,-,TRBV12-3/TRBV12-4,TRBJ1-6,CASSLGGQGNSPLHF
16,-,TRBV7-9,TRBJ1-4,CASSPRALREYEKLFF
14,few,TRBV9,TRBJ2-5,CASSAGTEKETQYF
13,few,TRBV12-3/TRBV12-4,TRBJ1-2,CASSHPTVYGYTF
16,few,TRBV24-1,TRBJ2-5,CATSEIRLATQETQYF
16,-,TRBV20-1,TRBJ1-6,CSAPRRVGQGMSPLHF
15,-,TRBV6-5,TRBJ1-4,CASSYDRATNEKLFF
14,-,TRBV20-1,TRBJ2-7,CSALGLADFYEQYF
14,few,TRBV11-2,TRBJ1-2,CASSSGPRNYGYTF